This TCR beta chain was observed in a study of shared clonotypes between healthy human individuals. TCRdb keeps only in-frame clones here, not all; method: immunoSEQ multiplex PCR. The sample carries about 600,000 clones, more than 95% recorded once. The germline V gene has CDR1 MDHEN and CDR2 SYDVKM. This CDR3 is built from 14 residues. With 3 bases removed from V and 4 bases from J, the gap between germline ends came to 10 bases. Study results and limitations: A handful of donors showed sharing of around 5% of naive CD4 clonotypes.

Comments on this clone: Its antigen remains unknown.

This chain links TRBV28 with TRBJ1-3; weak D call: TRBD1 (5 bases). Sequencing was performed on naive CD4+ T cells sorted from blood. Subset: CD45RA+ positively selected. The TCR originated in a woman in her twenties or thirties in good health. CDR3 bases: TGTGCCAGCAGTTTTGCGGGGGGAGGAAACACCATATATTTT. Translation: CASSFAGGGNTIYF.